This T cell receptor (beta chain) was obtained from a study of cytomegalovirus exposure and HLA in healthy donors. Study-wide results and limits: A later analysis associated some 18,000 TCR beta sequences with HLA alleles at a 0.05 false discovery rate.

The PCR ran on 60 Vbeta and 13 Jbeta primers. Generated by immunoSEQ multiplex PCR, the TCRdb table keeps only in-frame clones and is missing some. The table lists some 120,000 clones, 10% to 13% of them singletons. The CDR3 consists of 15 residues. V shed 4 bases and J shed 7 bases, with 17 bases lying between them. The V gene's germline CDR1 is LNHDA and CDR2 SQIVND (reference sequence). A word on this clone: Its antigen is not known.

The chain recombines TRBV19 with TRBJ1-5, with D possibly matching TRBD1 (5 bases). The sample was PBMCs. The source of this sequence is a woman aged 18-35 years in good health and CMV-seropositive. The CDR3 nucleotides are TGTGCCAGTAGTACTCAACAGGTAGATCGACAGCCCCAGCATTTT. It codes for CASSTQQVDRQPQHF.